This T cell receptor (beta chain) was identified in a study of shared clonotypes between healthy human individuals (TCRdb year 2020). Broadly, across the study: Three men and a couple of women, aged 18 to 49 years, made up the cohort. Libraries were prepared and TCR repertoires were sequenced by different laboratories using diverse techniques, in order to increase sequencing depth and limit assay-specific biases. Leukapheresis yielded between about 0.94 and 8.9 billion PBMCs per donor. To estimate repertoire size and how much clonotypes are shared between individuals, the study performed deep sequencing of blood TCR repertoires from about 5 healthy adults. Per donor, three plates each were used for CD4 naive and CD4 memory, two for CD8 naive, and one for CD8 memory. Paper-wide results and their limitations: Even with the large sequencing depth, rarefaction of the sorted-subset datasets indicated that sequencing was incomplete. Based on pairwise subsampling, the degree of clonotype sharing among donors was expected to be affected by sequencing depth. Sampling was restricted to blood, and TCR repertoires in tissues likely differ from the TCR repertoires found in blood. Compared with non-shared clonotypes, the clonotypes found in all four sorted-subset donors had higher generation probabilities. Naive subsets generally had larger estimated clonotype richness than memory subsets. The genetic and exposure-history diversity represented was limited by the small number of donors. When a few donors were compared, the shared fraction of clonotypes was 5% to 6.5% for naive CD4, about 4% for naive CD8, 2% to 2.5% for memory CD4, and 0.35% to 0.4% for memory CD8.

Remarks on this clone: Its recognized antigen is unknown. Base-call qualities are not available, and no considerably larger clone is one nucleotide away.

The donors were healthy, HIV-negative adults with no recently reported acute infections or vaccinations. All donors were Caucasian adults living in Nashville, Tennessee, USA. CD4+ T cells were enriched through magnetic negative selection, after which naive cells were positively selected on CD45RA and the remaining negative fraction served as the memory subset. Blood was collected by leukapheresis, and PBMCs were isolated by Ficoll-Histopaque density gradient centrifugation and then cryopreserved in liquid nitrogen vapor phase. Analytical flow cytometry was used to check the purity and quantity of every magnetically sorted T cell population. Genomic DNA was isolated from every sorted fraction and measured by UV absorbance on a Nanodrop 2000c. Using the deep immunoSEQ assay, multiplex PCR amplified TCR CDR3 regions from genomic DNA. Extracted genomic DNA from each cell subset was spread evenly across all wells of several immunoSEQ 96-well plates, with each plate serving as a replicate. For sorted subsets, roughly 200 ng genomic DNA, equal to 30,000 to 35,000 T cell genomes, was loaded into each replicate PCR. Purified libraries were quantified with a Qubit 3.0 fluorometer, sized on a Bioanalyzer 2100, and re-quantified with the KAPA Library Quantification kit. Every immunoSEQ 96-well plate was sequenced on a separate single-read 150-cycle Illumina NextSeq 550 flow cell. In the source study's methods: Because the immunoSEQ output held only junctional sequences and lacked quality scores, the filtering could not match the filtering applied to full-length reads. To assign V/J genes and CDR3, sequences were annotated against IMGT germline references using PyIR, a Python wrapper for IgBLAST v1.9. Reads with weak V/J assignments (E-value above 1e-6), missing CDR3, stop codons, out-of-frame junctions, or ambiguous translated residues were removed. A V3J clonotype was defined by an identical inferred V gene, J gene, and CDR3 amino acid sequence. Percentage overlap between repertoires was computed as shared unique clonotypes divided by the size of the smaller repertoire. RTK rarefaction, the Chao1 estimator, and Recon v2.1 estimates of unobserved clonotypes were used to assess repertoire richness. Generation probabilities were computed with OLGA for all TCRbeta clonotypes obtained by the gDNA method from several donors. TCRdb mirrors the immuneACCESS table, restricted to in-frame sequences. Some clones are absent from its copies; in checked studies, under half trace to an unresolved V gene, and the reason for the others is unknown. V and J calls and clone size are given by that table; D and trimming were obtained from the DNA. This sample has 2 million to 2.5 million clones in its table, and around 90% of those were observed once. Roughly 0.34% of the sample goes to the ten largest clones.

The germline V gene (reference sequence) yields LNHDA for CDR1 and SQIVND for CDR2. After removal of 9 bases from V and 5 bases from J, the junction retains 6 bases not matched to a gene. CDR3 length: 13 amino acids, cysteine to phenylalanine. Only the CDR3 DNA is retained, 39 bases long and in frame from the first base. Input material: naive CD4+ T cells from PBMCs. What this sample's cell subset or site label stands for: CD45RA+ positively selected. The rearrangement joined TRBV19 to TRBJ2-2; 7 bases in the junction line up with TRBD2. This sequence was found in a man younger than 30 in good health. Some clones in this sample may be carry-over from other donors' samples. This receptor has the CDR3 CASGLGGTGELFF. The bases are TGTGCCAGCGGACTAGGAGGGACCGGGGAGCTGTTTTTT.